This T cell receptor (beta chain) was captured by sequencing in a study of T cells in women clearing cervical HPV infection. The study, taken as a whole, reports: Cases carried less TRBV6-7 than controls: 0.11% versus 0.16%.

Genomic DNA, averaging roughly 1,200 ng per sample, yielded TCR beta CDR3 via immunoSEQ. Assay: immunoSEQ multiplex PCR; the TCRdb copy retains only in-frame clones and omits some. Its clone listing holds about 36,000 clones. A word on this clone: The antigen remains unidentified. The read ends 3 residues before the CDR3 terminus; that terminus is restored from the germline J gene.

This CDR3 contains 12 residues. The germline CDR1 and CDR2 sequences are SGHAT and FQNNGV. The germline V and J ends were trimmed by 4 bases and 9 bases, with 10 bases remaining between them. All donors had a single incident cervical HPV16 infection, not prevalent. Dot-blot hybridization genotyped cervical HPV amplified with MY09/MY11 PCR. This clonotype was obtained from a woman aged 18-69 years with a cervical HPV16 infection that either progressed to CIN3+ or cleared (not recorded which). The chain employs TRBV11-2 and TRBJ2-1, with a possible D match to TRBD2 (5 bases). The source material was blood buffy coat. The CDR3 bases that were read are TGTGCCAGCAGCTCTGGACTCGGTGAG. Amino acid sequence: CASSSGLGE. In full, the CDR3 is CASSSGLGEQFF.